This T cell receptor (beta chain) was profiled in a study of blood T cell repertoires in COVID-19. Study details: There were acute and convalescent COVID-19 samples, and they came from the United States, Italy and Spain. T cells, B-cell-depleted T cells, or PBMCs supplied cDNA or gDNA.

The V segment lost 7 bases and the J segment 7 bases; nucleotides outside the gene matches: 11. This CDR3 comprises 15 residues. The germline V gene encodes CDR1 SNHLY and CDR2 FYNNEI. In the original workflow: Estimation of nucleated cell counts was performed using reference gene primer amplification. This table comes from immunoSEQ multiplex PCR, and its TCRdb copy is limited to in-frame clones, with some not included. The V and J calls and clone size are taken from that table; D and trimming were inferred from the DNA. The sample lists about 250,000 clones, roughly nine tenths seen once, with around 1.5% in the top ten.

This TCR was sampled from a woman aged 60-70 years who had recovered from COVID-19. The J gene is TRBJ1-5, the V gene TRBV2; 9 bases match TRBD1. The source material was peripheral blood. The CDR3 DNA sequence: TGTGCCAGCAAAGGACAGGGGAAGGTAGGGCAGCCCCAGCATTTT. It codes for CASKGQGKVGQPQHF.